The 8 T cell receptor beta chains below were found in one sample sequenced in a study of early T cells in non-severe SARS-CoV-2 infection. TCRdb re-analysed the 5' RACE reads in MiXCR, keeping a single row per CDR3 protein. The table records tens of thousands of distinct CDR3 sequences, around 8.5% of them present only once. The sample was whole blood. These receptors all stem from an adult who was a healthcare worker with PCR-confirmed SARS-CoV-2 infection or an uninfected control (not recorded which).

This clonotype was detected only a few times. This chain uses TRBV20-1 with TRBJ1-2; D remains unclear. Germline V gives CDR1 DFQATT, CDR2 SNEGSKA (reference sequence). The CDR3 is 11 amino acids. V lost 6 bases, J lost 3 bases, and 8 bases lay in between. CDR3 in DNA: TGCAGTGCGCCCCCCGACTATGGCTACACCTTC. It specifies CSAPPDYGYTF.

This clonotype has a handful of counts. The chain joins TRBV5-1 to TRBJ2-1, with D tentatively TRBD2 (6 bases). The CDR3 is 15 residues long. Trimming took off 0 bases at V and 7 bases at J, with 14 bases between the two ends. The germline V gene has CDR1 SGHRS and CDR2 YFSETQ. The CDR3, as DNA: TGCGCCAGCAGCTTGGGGCGGGGACGGCGGAATGAGCAGTTCTTC. Translation: CASSLGRGRRNEQFF.

This clonotype was seen repeatedly, ten times or more. This chain connects TRBV7-2 to TRBJ2-7; D perhaps matches TRBD2 (5 bases). V lost 8 bases to trimming and J lost 6 bases, with 8 bases between them. Germline values: CDR1 SGHTA, CDR2 FQGNSA. The CDR3 loop spans 10 amino acids. This CDR3 is CASGGVEQYF. The DNA of the CDR3 is TGTGCCAGCGGAGGTGTCGAGCAGTACTTC.

The V gene is TRBV10-3, the J gene TRBJ2-3; D is possibly TRBD1 (6 bases). The CDR3 totals 13 residues. CDR1 ENHRY and CDR2 SYGVKD come from the germline V gene. V was trimmed by 7 bases and J by 2 bases, leaving 10 bases between them. This CDR3 reads CAITRDNTDTQYF. In nucleotides, the CDR3 is TGTGCCATCACCCGGGACAACACAGATACGCAGTATTTT.

This clonotype came up many times. This chain uses TRBV15 with TRBJ2-1; a weak D match, TRBD2 (5 bases). The V end lost 2 bases, the J end lost 9 bases, and 8 bases lay between the germline ends. Germline V gene data show CDR1 as LNHNV and CDR2 as YYDKDF (reference sequence). The CDR3 sequence is 12 residues long. The CDR3 region is CATSRLGIEQFF. The CDR3 DNA sequence: TGTGCCACCAGCAGACTCGGGATTGAGCAGTTCTTC. Full variable domain (rest looked up from reference TRBV15 and TRBJ2-1): DAMVIQNPRYQVTQFGKPVTLSCSQTLNHNVMYWYQQKSSQAPKLLFHYYDKDFNNEADTPDNFQSRRPNTSFCFLDIRSPGLGDTAMYLCATSRLGIEQFFGPGTRLTVL.

The table lists this clonotype with a few counts. The chain recombines TRBV11-2 with TRBJ2-1, with D possibly matching TRBD2 (6 bases). V dropped 5 bases and J dropped 5 bases, with 19 bases sitting between them. CDR3 length equals 16 residues. CDR1 is SGHAT and CDR2 is FQNNGV in the germline V gene. CDR3 protein: CASSPLTGRRHNEQFF. The CDR3 DNA reads TGTGCCAGCAGCCCGCTAACGGGGAGGAGACACAATGAGCAGTTCTTC. Supplemented by reference TRBV11-2 and TRBJ2-1, the full variable domain reads EAGVAQSPRYKIIEKRQSVAFWCNPISGHATLYWYQQILGQGPKLLIQFQNNGVVDDSQLPKDRFSAERLKGVDSTLKIQPAKLEDSAVYLCASSPLTGRRHNEQFFGPGTRLTVL.

The V gene is TRBV9, the J gene TRBJ1-2, with D possibly TRBD1 on 5 matching bases. The ends were cut back, 0 bases at V and 6 bases at J, with 12 bases in the middle. Germline V lookup: CDR1 SGDLS, CDR2 YYNGEE. The CDR3 is 14 residues long. The DNA for the CDR3 is TGTGCCAGCAGCGTAGCTCTGGGGCCGGATGGCTACACCTTC. This encodes CASSVALGPDGYTF. Variable domain in full (rest from reference TRBV9 and TRBJ1-2): DSGVTQTPKHLITATGQRVTLRCSPRSGDLSVYWYQQSLDQGLQFLIQYYNGEERAKGNILERFSAQQFPDLHSELNLSSLELGDSALYFCASSVALGPDGYTFGSGTRLTVV.

Ten or more counts support this clonotype. V and J are TRBV19 and TRBJ2-2, with D possibly matching TRBD2 (5 bases). Germline-derived CDR1 and CDR2 are LNHDA and SQIVND (reference sequence). The CDR3 is 15 residues long. V lost 4 bases and J 3 bases, leaving 12 bases between the germline ends. CDR3: CASSTYASYTGELFF. The DNA for the CDR3 is TGTGCCAGTAGTACCTATGCTAGCTACACCGGGGAGCTGTTTTTT.